This T cell receptor beta chain was sequenced in a study of blood T cell repertoires in COVID-19. Followed over time, Seattle patients had been enrolled while infection was active. The authors' processing: The authors estimated nucleated cell counts from reference gene primer amplification. Clones were sequenced by immunoSEQ multiplex PCR, and TCRdb holds only the in-frame ones, with some missing. The V and J calls and clone size come from that table; D and trimming were worked out from the DNA. The sample lists approximately 300,000 clones; nearly 90% were seen once. Looked up from germline, CDR1 is MNHEY and CDR2 is SMNVEV (reference sequence). CDR3 length: 14 amino acids. With V trimmed by 8 bases and J by 8 bases, 12 bases remained unmatched.

This chain joins TRBV27 and TRBJ1-2; 9 nucleotides align to TRBD1. The material sequenced was peripheral blood. The source of this sequence is a woman aged 40 to 50 with COVID-19, enrolled during active disease. For the CDR3, the DNA is TGTGCCAGCGGAGTCGGGACAGGGTACGGCGGCTACACCTTC. As protein: CASGVGTGYGGYTF.